What follows are 17 T cell receptor beta chains derived from one specimen sequenced in a study of blood T cell repertoires in COVID-19 (dated by TCRdb to 2020 to 2022). Receptors were amplified or captured by the immunoSEQ multiplex PCR assay. In its TCRdb copy, this immuneACCESS table keeps in-frame sequences only and misses some clones. Where compared with another copy, unresolved V genes explain less than half of these, and the others have no known cause. The sample contains 250,000 or so clones, 83% of them found a single time. Around 5.9% of the sample is held by the ten biggest clonotypes. The sample taken for sequencing was peripheral blood. These receptors all stem from a human donor in a cohort sampled during active COVID-19.

The chain carries TRBV4-1 and TRBJ1-6; D gene unclear. Germline assignment: CDR1 MGHRA and CDR2 YSYEKL. CDR3 length: 14 residues. Trimming removed 4 bases at V and 7 bases at J, with 11 bases between. This CDR3 reads CASSPRPLNSPLHF. In DNA, the CDR3 is TGCGCCAGCAGCCCGCGCCCTTTAAATTCACCCCTCCACTTT.

The rearrangement joins TRBV5-1 to TRBJ2-7; TRBD2 is a possible D gene (6 bases). The V gene's germline CDR1 is SGHRS and CDR2 YFSETQ. V was shortened by 4 bases and J by 0 bases, with 11 bases between the two germline ends. This CDR3 contains 14 residues. This CDR3 is CASSVGLSSYEQYF. The DNA for the CDR3 is TGCGCCAGCAGCGTGGGACTTAGCTCCTACGAGCAGTACTTC.

The chain employs TRBV28 and TRBJ2-1; TRBD2 matches 11 bases. CDR3 length: 16 residues. The germline CDR1 and CDR2 sequences are MDHEN and SYDVKM. Unmatched junction bases numbered 13, after V lost 8 bases and J lost 7 bases. This CDR3 reads CASHQLAGGPSNEQFF. For the CDR3, the DNA is TGTGCCAGCCACCAATTAGCGGGAGGGCCCTCGAATGAGCAGTTCTTC.

V is TRBV9 and J is TRBJ1-2; the match to TRBD1 covers 9 bases. The V segment lost 5 bases and the J segment 4 bases; nucleotides outside the gene matches: 6. CDR1 is SGDLS, CDR2 YYNGEE, per germline. The CDR3 loop spans 14 amino acids. The CDR3 nucleotides are TGTGCCAGCAGTTCCGGGACAGGGCTCTATGGCTACACCTTC. Translating it yields CASSSGTGLYGYTF. The entire variable domain, with the rest obtained from reference TRBV9 and TRBJ1-2, is as follows: DSGVTQTPKHLITATGQRVTLRCSPRSGDLSVYWYQQSLDQGLQFLIQYYNGEERAKGNILERFSAQQFPDLHSELNLSSLELGDSALYFCASSSGTGLYGYTFGSGTRLTVV.

This clone was recorded only once. The V call is TRBV11-2, the J call TRBJ2-5; D is uncertain. Germline CDR1 is SGHAT and CDR2 is FQNNGV. CDR3 length equals 14 residues. Trimming shortened V by 5 bases and J by 3 bases, and 13 bases separated the two germline ends. CDR3 DNA sequence: TGTGCCAGCAGCGCGCAACATAGCAAAGAGACCCAGTACTTC. This gives the protein CASSAQHSKETQYF.

This chain connects TRBV13 to TRBJ2-2, with 7 bases identical to TRBD2. Germline lookup yields CDR1 PRHDT and CDR2 FYEKMQ (reference sequence). J lost 0 bases, V lost 5 bases, and 15 bases had no gene match. The CDR3 is made up of 19 amino acids. The CDR3 DNA reads as TGTGCCAGCAGCAAATTAGGGCTAGCGGCCCCAACGAACACCGGGGAGCTGTTTTTT. As protein: CASSKLGLAAPTNTGELFF. Based on the CDR3 plus reference TRBV13 and TRBJ2-2, the full variable domain is AAGVIQSPRHLIKEKRETATLKCYPIPRHDTVYWYQQGPGQDPQFLISFYEKMQSDKGSIPDRFSAQQFSDYHSELNMSSLELGDSALYFCASSKLGLAAPTNTGELFFGEGSRLTVL.

This clone was observed once. The CDR3 sequence is CASSFSGTSGGVYEQYF. DNA of the CDR3: TGTGCCAGCAGCTTCTCCGGGACTAGCGGGGGCGTCTACGAGCAGTACTTC. The chain couples TRBV5-8 to TRBJ2-7, with 14 nucleotides matching TRBD2. The germline gives CDR1 SGHTS, CDR2 YDEGEE. The J segment lost 3 bases and the V segment lost 2 bases, leaving 7 bases of the junction unmatched. The CDR3 runs to 17 residues.

This clone is a singleton in its sample. The chain couples TRBV12-3 or TRBV12-4 to TRBJ2-1; TRBD1 is a possible D gene (5 bases). Deletions cut 6 bases from V and 9 bases from J, with 12 bases between. This CDR3 contains 12 residues. CDR3 nucleotide sequence: TGTGCCAGCAGCTACCGACAGACTGAGCAGTTCTTC. It specifies CASSYRQTEQFF.

The chain couples TRBV5-6 to TRBJ2-1; the D gene is possibly TRBD1 (6 bases). The CDR3 has 14 amino acids. V was trimmed by 2 bases and J by 3 bases, leaving 9 bases between them. Germline assignment: CDR1 SGHDT and CDR2 YYEEEE. The CDR3 loop reads CASSFRGHYNEQFF. For the CDR3, the DNA is TGTGCCAGCAGCTTCAGGGGCCACTACAATGAGCAGTTCTTC.

This clone has ten or more counts. The genes are TRBV2 and TRBJ2-6, with D possibly TRBD2 on 6 matching bases. Germline CDR1 and CDR2: SNHLY and FYNNEI. The V end lost 7 bases, the J end lost 2 bases, and 12 bases lay between the germline ends. CDR3 length: 15 amino acids. CDR3 in amino acids: CASKGRGTGANVLTF. The CDR3 nucleotides read TGTGCCAGCAAGGGGCGGGGAACTGGGGCCAACGTCCTGACTTTC.

The chain carries TRBV2 and TRBJ2-7, with no clear D. The CDR3 contains 12 residues. V was clipped by 5 bases and J by 3 bases, with 8 bases between them. Per germline, CDR1 SNHLY and CDR2 FYNNEI. This CDR3 is CASSRVVYEQYF. In DNA form, the CDR3 reads TGTGCCAGCAGTCGCGTCGTCTACGAGCAGTACTTC.

The V and J genes are TRBV5-1 and TRBJ2-5, with 9 nucleotides matching TRBD2. This CDR3 comprises 15 residues. Per the germline V gene, CDR1 is SGHRS and CDR2 is YFSETQ. V lost 4 bases, J lost 1 base, and 5 bases stayed unmatched. The DNA of the CDR3 is TGCGCCAGCAGCCCGTCGGGACTAGCCCAAGAGACCCAGTACTTC. Residues: CASSPSGLAQETQYF.

The chain employs TRBV9 and TRBJ2-1, with D possibly matching TRBD1 (6 bases). In germline, CDR1 is SGDLS, CDR2 YYNGEE. The CDR3 runs to 16 residues. V was trimmed by 0 bases and J by 2 bases, leaving 12 bases between them. CDR3 DNA: TGTGCCAGCAGCGTAGAGGGCAGGGGAGCCTACAATGAGCAGTTCTTC. This sequence encodes CASSVEGRGAYNEQFF.

This clone has more than one count but fewer than ten. This chain uses TRBV19 with TRBJ1-1; TRBD1 matches 8 bases. CDR1 LNHDA and CDR2 SQIVND come from the germline V gene (reference sequence). The CDR3 extends over 13 amino acids. After removal of 8 bases from V and 11 bases from J, the junction contained 13 bases not matched to a gene. CDR3 bases: TGTGCCAGTCTTCAGACAGGGGCGGAGGTGGCTTTCTTT. It is translated as CASLQTGAEVAFF.

The chain is built from TRBV5-8 and TRBJ2-3, with 10 bases lining up with TRBD2. Per germline, CDR1 SGHTS and CDR2 YDEGEE. J lost 1 base, V lost 4 bases, and 3 bases had no gene match. This CDR3 contains 15 residues. In DNA form, the CDR3 reads TGTGCCAGCAGCCTGGGGACTAGCGGCACAGATACGCAGTATTTT. Its translation is CASSLGTSGTDTQYF.

V and J are TRBV11-3 and TRBJ2-4; 7 bases match TRBD1. J lost 1 base, V lost 0 bases, and 6 bases had no gene match. The germline V gene encodes CDR1 SGHNT and CDR2 YENEEA. CDR3 length equals 17 residues. Here the CDR3 DNA reads TGTGCCAGCAGCTTAGATCGCAAGACAGGGGCCAAAAACATTCAGTACTTC. It specifies CASSLDRKTGAKNIQYF.

This clone was seen a single time. V is TRBV19 and J is TRBJ2-7; 9 positions match TRBD1. V shed 3 bases and J 5 bases; nucleotides not matched to a gene: 8. This CDR3 is built from 15 residues. Germline V gene sequence: CDR1 LNHDA, CDR2 SQIVND (reference sequence). The CDR3 region has the DNA TGTGCCAGTAGTATCACACCGGGACAGGGAAACGAGCAGTACTTC. Amino acids: CASSITPGQGNEQYF.